This T cell receptor (beta chain) was sequenced for a study of CD8+CD57+ T cells in acquired aplastic anemia. Study overall: CD4+ and CD8+ cells, once sorted, gave DNA averaging 3.2 ug.

V shed 5 bases and J shed 2 bases, with 10 bases lying between them. The CDR3 loop spans 13 amino acids. Germline V gene sequence: CDR1 SGHTA, CDR2 FQGTGA. A note on this clonotype: Its antigen is not known.

Whole-study results and caveats: Common to patients and controls were twenty-nine CD8+ CDR3 sequences.

The TCR beta profiling, which covered VDJ combination and CDR3 sequence, was carried out using genomic DNA as the template. TCRdb reanalysed the reads using MiXCR and keeps one entry per CDR3 protein. The repertoire includes around 140,000 distinct CDR3 sequences, 35% to 50% of them detected once, and 8.4% sits in the top ten. Sequenced: sorted CD4+, CD8+, or CD8+CD57+ T cells (not recorded which) from PBMCs. This chain joins TRBV7-3 and TRBJ2-7; no clear D. The sequence was collected from a human donor in good health, serving as a control. CDR3 DNA sequence: TGTGCCAGCAGCCGCCATACGGCCTACGAGCAGTACTTC. Its translation: CASSRHTAYEQYF.